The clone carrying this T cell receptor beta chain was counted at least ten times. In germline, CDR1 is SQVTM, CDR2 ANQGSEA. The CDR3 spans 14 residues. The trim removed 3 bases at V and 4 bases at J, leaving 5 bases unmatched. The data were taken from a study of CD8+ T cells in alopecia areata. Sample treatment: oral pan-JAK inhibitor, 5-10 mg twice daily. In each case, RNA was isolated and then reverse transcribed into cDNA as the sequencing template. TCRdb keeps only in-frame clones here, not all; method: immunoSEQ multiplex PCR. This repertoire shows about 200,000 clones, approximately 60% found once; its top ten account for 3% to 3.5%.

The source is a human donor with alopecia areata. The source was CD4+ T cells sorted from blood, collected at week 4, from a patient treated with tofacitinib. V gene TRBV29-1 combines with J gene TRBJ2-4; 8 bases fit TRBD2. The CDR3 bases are TGCAGCGTTGACGGGGGGGGCCGAAAAAACATTCAGTACTTC. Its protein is CSVDGGGRKNIQYF.